This T cell receptor (beta chain) is drawn from a study of blood T cell repertoires in COVID-19. The method was immunoSEQ multiplex PCR; TCRdb's version includes in-frame clones alone and lacks a portion of them. The sample lists about 340,000 clones; roughly nine tenths were seen once. Trimming took 3 bases from V and 0 from J; bases not matched to a gene: 8. Germline assignment: CDR1 SNHLY and CDR2 FYNNEI. This CDR3 is 17 amino acids long. The chain uses TRBV2 and TRBJ2-5, with 9 bases aligning to TRBD2. This receptor was taken from a woman under 40 who had recovered from COVID-19. The material sequenced was PBMCs or T cells enriched from blood (not recorded which). The CDR3 coding sequence is TGTGCCAGCAGTGATGTAGCGGGGGCCCGGAACCAAGAGACCCAGTACTTC. Amino acids: CASSDVAGARNQETQYF.